The clone carrying this T cell receptor (beta chain) was picked up a small number of times. This sample was included in a study of early T cells in non-severe SARS-CoV-2 infection. The wider study: The chains were unpaired, and the sequenced material was bulk RNA from unsorted whole blood.

Trimming left V 2 bases short and J 3 bases short, with 16 bases between. The CDR3 is 15 amino acids. Germline CDR1 GTSNPN, CDR2 SVGIG (reference sequence). Unique molecular identifiers were added to individual cDNA molecules. TCRdb reanalysed the 5' RACE reads using MiXCR and keeps one entry per CDR3 protein. Altogether tens of thousands of distinct CDR3 sequences are present, 13% to 15% being singletons, with the ten largest covering roughly 7%. This TCR was recovered from an adult who was a healthcare worker with PCR-confirmed SARS-CoV-2 infection or an uninfected control (not recorded which). The chain uses TRBV30 and TRBJ2-5; possible D gene TRBD2, 6 bases. Sequencing was done on a sample of whole blood. The CDR3 reads CAWSPHTTGEETQYF. The CDR3 nucleotides read TGTGCCTGGAGTCCCCACACCACGGGGGAAGAGACCCAGTACTTC.